Below, 2 T cell receptor beta chains from the same sample are listed, as sequenced in a study of blood T cell repertoires in COVID-19. TCRdb keeps only in-frame clones here, not all; method: immunoSEQ multiplex PCR. The sample consists of fewer than 300,000 clones, about 80% of them appearing once. Sequencing used peripheral blood. Source of these receptors: a human donor in a cohort sampled during active COVID-19.

This chain joins TRBV29-1 and TRBJ2-7, with a possible D match to TRBD2 (6 bases). V shed 4 bases and J shed 0 bases, with 7 bases lying between them. The CDR3 sequence is 12 residues long. Germline loops: CDR1 SQVTM, CDR2 ANQGSEA. CDR3 sequence: CSVGLGSYEQYF. CDR3 bases: TGCAGCGTTGGACTAGGCTCCTACGAGCAGTACTTC.

Only a few counts were recorded for this clone. J is TRBJ1-5 and V is TRBV6-2 or TRBV6-3; a possible D gene is TRBD1 (6 bases). From germline, CDR1 is MNHEY and CDR2 SVGEGT. V lost 6 bases and J 12 bases, leaving 18 bases between the germline ends. CDR3 length: 13 residues. CDR3 region: CASSPATGSFQHF. The CDR3 DNA reads as TGTGCCAGCAGCCCGGCTACAGGGTCTTTCCAGCATTTT.